The T cell receptor (beta chain) described here comes from a study of CD8 T cells in ankylosing spondylitis. MiXCR, applied by TCRdb to the 5' RACE reads, yields one record per CDR3 protein. The sample carries about 24,000 distinct CDR3 sequences, roughly 13% recorded once. Study results and limitations: Significant enrichment of disease-linked clones was reportedly seen in matched ankylosing spondylitis synovial fluid. A TCR beta motif made of several highly homologous variants seemed typical of ankylosing spondylitis blood.

CDR1 SEHNR and CDR2 FQNEAQ come from the germline V gene (reference sequence). V was pared by 4 bases and J by 3 bases, with 2 bases of the junction left unmatched. The CDR3 runs 15 residues. This clonotype was seen at least ten times. Antigen specificity is unknown. V is TRBV7-9 and J is TRBJ2-3; the match to TRBD2 covers 12 bases. This clonotype was sampled from a male donor with ankylosing spondylitis or in good health (not recorded which). The sample consisted of blood. The CDR3 DNA reads TGTGCCAGCAGCTACGGGACTAGCGGGACAGATACGCAGTATTTT. Protein sequence: CASSYGTSGTDTQYF.